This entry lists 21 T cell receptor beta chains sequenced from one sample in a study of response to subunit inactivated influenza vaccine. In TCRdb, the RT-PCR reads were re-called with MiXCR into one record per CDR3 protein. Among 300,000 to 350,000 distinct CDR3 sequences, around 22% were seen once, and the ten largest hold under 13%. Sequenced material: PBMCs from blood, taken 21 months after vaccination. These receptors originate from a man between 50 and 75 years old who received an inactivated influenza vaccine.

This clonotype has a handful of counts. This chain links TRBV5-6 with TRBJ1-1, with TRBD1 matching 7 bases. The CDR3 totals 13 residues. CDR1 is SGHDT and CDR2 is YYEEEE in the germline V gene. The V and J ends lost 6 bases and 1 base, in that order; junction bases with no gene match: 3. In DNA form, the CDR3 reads TGTGCCAGCACCAGGACAGGGAACACTGAAGCTTTCTTT. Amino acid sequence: CASTRTGNTEAFF.

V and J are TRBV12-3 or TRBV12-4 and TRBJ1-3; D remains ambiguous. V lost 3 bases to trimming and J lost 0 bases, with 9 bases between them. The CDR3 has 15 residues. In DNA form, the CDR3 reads TGTGCCAGCAGTTTCGGTTCTCCCTCTGGAAACACCATATATTTT. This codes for CASSFGSPSGNTIYF.

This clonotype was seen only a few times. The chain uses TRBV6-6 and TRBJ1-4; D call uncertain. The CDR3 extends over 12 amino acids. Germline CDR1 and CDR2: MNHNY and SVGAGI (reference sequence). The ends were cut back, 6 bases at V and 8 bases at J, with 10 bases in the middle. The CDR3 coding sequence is TGTGCCAGCAGCTTAACCGGGGAAAAACTGTTTTTT. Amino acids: CASSLTGEKLFF.

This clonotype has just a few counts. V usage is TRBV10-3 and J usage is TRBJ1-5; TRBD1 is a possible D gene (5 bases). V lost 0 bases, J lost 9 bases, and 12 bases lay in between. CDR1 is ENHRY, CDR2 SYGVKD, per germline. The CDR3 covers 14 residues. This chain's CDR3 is CAISESGAGGPQHF. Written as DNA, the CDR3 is TGTGCCATCAGTGAGTCCGGGGCTGGGGGGCCCCAGCATTTT.

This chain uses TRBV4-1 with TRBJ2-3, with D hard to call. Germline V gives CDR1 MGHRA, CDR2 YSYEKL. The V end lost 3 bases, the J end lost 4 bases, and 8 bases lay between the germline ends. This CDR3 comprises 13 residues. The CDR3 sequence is CASSQPFADTQYF. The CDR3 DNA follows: TGCGCCAGCAGCCAGCCCTTTGCAGATACGCAGTATTTT.

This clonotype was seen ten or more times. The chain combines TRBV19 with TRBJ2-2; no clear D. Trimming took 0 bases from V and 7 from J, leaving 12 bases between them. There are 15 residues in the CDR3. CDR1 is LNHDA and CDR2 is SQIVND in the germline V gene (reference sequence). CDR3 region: CASSIDPVWLGELFF. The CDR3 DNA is TGTGCCAGTAGTATAGATCCGGTATGGCTCGGGGAGCTGTTTTTT.

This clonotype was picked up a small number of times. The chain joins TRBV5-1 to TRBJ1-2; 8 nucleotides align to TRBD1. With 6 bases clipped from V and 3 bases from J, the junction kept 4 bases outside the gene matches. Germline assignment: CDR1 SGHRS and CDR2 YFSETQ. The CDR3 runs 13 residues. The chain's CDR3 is CASTKQGDYGYTF. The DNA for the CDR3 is TGCGCCAGCACGAAACAGGGGGACTATGGCTACACCTTC.

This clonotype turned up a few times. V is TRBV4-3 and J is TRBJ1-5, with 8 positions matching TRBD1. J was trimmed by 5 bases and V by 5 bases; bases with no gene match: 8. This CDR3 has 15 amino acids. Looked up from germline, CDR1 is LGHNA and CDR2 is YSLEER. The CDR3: CASSSSAGGYQPQHF. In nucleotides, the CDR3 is TGCGCCAGCAGCAGCTCGGCAGGGGGCTATCAGCCCCAGCATTTT.

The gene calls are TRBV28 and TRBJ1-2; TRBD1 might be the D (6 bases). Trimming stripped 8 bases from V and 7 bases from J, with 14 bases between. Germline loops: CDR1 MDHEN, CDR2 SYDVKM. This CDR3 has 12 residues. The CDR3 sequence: CASDVGRGGYTF. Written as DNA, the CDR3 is TGTGCCAGCGACGTGGGCAGGGGTGGCTACACCTTC.

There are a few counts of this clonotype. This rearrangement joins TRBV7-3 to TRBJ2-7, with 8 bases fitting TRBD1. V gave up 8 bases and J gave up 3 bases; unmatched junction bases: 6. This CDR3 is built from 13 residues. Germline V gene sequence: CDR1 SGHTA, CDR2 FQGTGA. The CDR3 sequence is CASASTGDYEQYF. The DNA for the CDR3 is TGTGCCAGCGCATCGACAGGGGACTACGAGCAGTACTTC.

CDR3 sequence (DNA): TGCGCCAGCAGCTTGGTTGGGACAGGGAAGGACGAGCAGTACTTC. Its translation is CASSLVGTGKDEQYF. The V and J genes are TRBV5-1 and TRBJ2-7, with 9 bases lining up with TRBD1. This CDR3 comprises 15 residues. Germline-derived CDR1 and CDR2 are SGHRS and YFSETQ. V lost 0 bases and J lost 5; bases outside the gene matches: 6.

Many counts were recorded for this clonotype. The CDR3, as DNA: TGCAGTGCTAGAGATCTAGCAGGGGTTACCATGAACACTGAAGCTTTCTTT. Protein: CSARDLAGVTMNTEAFF. V usage is TRBV20-1 and J usage is TRBJ1-1; D possibly corresponds to TRBD1 (6 bases). Trimming took 0 bases from V and 0 from J, leaving 17 bases between them. In germline, CDR1 is DFQATT, CDR2 SNEGSKA (reference sequence). The CDR3 length is 17 residues.

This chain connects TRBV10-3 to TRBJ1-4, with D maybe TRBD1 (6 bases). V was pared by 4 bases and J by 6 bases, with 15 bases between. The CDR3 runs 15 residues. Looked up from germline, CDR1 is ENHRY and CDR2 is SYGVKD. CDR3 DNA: TGTGCCATCAGTGGGTCTGGACAGCGATATGAAAAACTGTTTTTT. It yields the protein CAISGSGQRYEKLFF.

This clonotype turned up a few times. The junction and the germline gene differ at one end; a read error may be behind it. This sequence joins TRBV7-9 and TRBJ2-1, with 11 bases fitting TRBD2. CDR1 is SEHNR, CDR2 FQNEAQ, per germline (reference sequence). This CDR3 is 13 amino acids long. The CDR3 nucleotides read TGTGCCAGCACCCGACAGCTAGCGGGAGGTTTTTCCTTC. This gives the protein CASTRQLAGGFSF.

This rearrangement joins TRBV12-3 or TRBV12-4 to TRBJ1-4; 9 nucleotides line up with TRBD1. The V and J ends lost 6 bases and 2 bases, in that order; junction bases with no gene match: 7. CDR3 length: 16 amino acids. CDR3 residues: CASRTGQGSTNEKLFF. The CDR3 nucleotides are TGTGCCAGCAGAACGGGACAGGGTTCGACTAATGAAAAACTGTTTTTT.

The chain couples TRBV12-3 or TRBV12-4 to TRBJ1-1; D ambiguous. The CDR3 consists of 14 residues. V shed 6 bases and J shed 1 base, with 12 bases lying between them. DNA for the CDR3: TGTGCCAGCAGGCCTTTGGGAAGGAACACTGAAGCTTTCTTT. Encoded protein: CASRPLGRNTEAFF.

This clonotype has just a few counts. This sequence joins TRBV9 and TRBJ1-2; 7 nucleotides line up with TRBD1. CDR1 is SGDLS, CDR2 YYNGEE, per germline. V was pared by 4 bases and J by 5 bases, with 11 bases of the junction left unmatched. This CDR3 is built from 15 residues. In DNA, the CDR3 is TGTGCCAGCAGCCTGAGGGGGCAGCCTTCGTATGGCTACACCTTC. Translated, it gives CASSLRGQPSYGYTF.

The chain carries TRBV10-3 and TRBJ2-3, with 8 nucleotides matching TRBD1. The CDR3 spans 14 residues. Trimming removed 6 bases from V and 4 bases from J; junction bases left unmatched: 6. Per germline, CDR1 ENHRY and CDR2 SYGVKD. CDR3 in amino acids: CAISGQGWADTQYF. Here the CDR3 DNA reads TGTGCCATCAGCGGACAGGGATGGGCAGATACGCAGTATTTT.

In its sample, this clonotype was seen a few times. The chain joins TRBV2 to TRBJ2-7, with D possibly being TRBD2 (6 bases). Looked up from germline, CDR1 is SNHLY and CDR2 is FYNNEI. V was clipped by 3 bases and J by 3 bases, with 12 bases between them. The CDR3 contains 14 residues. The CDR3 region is CASSEGSSGYEQYF. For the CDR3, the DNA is TGTGCCAGCAGTGAGGGGAGTAGCGGCTACGAGCAGTACTTC.

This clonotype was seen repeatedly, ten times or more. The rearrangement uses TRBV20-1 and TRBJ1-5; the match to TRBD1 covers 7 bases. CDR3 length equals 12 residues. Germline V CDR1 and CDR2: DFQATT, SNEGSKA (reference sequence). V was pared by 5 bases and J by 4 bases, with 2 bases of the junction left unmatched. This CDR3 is CSAQDRNQPQHF. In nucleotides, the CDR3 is TGCAGTGCTCAGGACAGGAATCAGCCCCAGCATTTT.

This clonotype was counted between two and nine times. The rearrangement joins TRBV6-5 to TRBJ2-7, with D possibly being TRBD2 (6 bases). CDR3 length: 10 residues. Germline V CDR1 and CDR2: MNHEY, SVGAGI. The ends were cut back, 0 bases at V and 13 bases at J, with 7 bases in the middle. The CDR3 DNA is TGTGCCAGCAGTTACTCGGGACTTTACTTC. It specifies CASSYSGLYF.